The text below deals with one T cell receptor (beta chain). Germline-derived CDR1 and CDR2 are LGHNA and YSLEER. With 3 bases removed from V and 0 bases from J, the gap between germline ends came to 6 bases. CDR3 length: 15 residues. This sample is part of a study of T cells in localized non-small cell lung cancer. Assay: immunoSEQ multiplex PCR; the TCRdb copy retains only in-frame clones and omits some. The sample gives roughly 23,000 clones, approximately 88% of which show up once; 10% to 15% is in the top ten. Sequencing was performed on peripheral blood, taken before any cancer treatment. The V gene is TRBV4-3, the J gene TRBJ2-6; no clear D. The clonotype originates from a male donor older than 55 with stage I lung adenocarcinoma. CDR3 nucleotide sequence: TGCGCCAGCAGCCACCAGCCCTCTGGGGCCAACGTCCTGACTTTC. Its translation: CASSHQPSGANVLTF.